Here is one T cell receptor beta chain with its context. Its cognate antigen is unknown. The entry originates in a study of cytomegalovirus exposure and HLA in healthy donors. Background on the study: The Caucasian-associated ancestry cluster contained 75% to 85% of the roughly 370 genotyped donors. Whole-study findings and limits: Sequencing probably produced one cluster of sequence variants that were highly shared.

Each donor's status was that of a healthy bone marrow donor. Amplification used 60 Vbeta primers and 13 Jbeta primers. Using immunoSEQ multiplex PCR, the repertoire was profiled, and TCRdb retains in-frame clones only, with some absent. The sample has about 200,000 clones, 75% to 90% seen once. The receptor comes from a man younger than 45 in good health and CMV-seronegative. The sequenced sample was PBMCs.

The CDR3 loop is CASSIVTGRGIYEQYF. In DNA form, the CDR3 reads TGTGCCAGTAGTATTGTAACAGGGCGAGGTATCTACGAGCAGTACTTC. V usage is TRBV19 and J usage is TRBJ2-7; D may be TRBD1 (6 bases). CDR3 length equals 16 residues. V was pared by 3 bases and J by 3 bases, with 18 bases between. Germline loops: CDR1 LNHDA, CDR2 SQIVND (reference sequence).